The 26 T cell receptor beta chains below all came from one sample that was sequenced in a study of T cell responses to AZD1222 COVID-19 vaccine. Profiling relied on immunoSEQ multiplex PCR, and the TCRdb table lists in-frame clones only, not all of them. The sample lists 150,000 to 200,000 clones; roughly 91% were seen once. Sequencing used peripheral blood, obtained 28 days after the second AZD1222 dose. The receptors stem from an adult who received the AZD1222 COVID-19 vaccine.

The V gene is TRBV13, the J gene TRBJ2-7; no clear D gene. The V gene's germline CDR1 is PRHDT and CDR2 FYEKMQ (reference sequence). The CDR3 runs 13 residues. The germline V and J ends were trimmed by 1 base and 2 bases, with 6 bases remaining between them. CDR3 amino acids: CASSLELTYEQYF. The CDR3 nucleotides are TGTGCCAGCAGCTTAGAGTTAACCTACGAGCAGTACTTC.

This sequence joins TRBV11-2 and TRBJ2-1, with D perhaps TRBD1 or TRBD2 (5 bases each). The CDR3 spans 17 residues. V was trimmed by 7 bases and J by 9 bases, leaving 28 bases between them. The germline gives CDR1 SGHAT, CDR2 FQNNGV. CDR3 sequence (DNA): TGTGCCAGCATCCCCACCAGTTGGGACCCGGTCCTCTCTGAGCAGTTCTTC. It specifies CASIPTSWDPVLSEQFF.

The CDR3 DNA reads as TGTGCCAGCAGTTTATATTTAGCGGGAACCCCAGATACGCAGTATTTT. Amino acids: CASSLYLAGTPDTQYF. This chain joins TRBV27 and TRBJ2-3; 8 bases match TRBD2. J was trimmed by 4 bases and V by 1 base; bases with no gene match: 7. The CDR3 is made up of 16 amino acids. Germline CDR1 is MNHEY and CDR2 is SMNVEV (reference sequence).

This chain uses TRBV19 with TRBJ1-5, with D maybe TRBD1 (6 bases). V was clipped by 10 bases and J by 5 bases, with 12 bases between them. Germline values: CDR1 LNHDA, CDR2 SQIVND (reference sequence). This CDR3 has 12 residues. In nucleotides, the CDR3 is TGTGCCACTACAGGGAAGGATCAGCCCCAGCATTTT. Translating gives CATTGKDQPQHF. Using reference TRBV19 and TRBJ1-5 for the parts outside the CDR3, the full variable domain is DGGITQSPKYLFRKEGQNVTLSCEQNLNHDAMYWYRQDPGQGLRLIYYSQIVNDFQKGDIAEGYSVSREKKESFPLTVTSAQKNPTAFYLCATTGKDQPQHFGDGTRLSIL.

The rearrangement links TRBV27 to TRBJ2-7; D is unclear. V was clipped by 7 bases and J by 1 base, with 11 bases between them. Germline V gene sequence: CDR1 MNHEY, CDR2 SMNVEV (reference sequence). The CDR3 is made up of 13 amino acids. The CDR3 protein is CASKPRMSYEQYF. In DNA form, the CDR3 reads TGTGCCAGCAAGCCACGGATGTCCTACGAGCAGTACTTC.

V gene TRBV30 combines with J gene TRBJ1-4, with no clear D. Trimming removed 1 base from V and 5 bases from J, with 5 bases in between. This CDR3 region has 12 residues. CDR1 GTSNPN and CDR2 SVGIG come from the germline V gene (reference sequence). CDR3 sequence (DNA): TGTGCCTGGAGTGGGGTAAATGAAAAACTGTTTTTT. Translation gives CAWSGVNEKLFF.

V gene TRBV25-1 combines with J gene TRBJ2-5, with D unclear. The germline V gene encodes CDR1 MGHDK and CDR2 SYGVNS. The V and J ends lost 9 bases and 6 bases respectively, with 11 bases between them. This CDR3 is 11 amino acids long. CDR3 amino acids: CASSVLQTQYF. DNA of the CDR3: TGTGCCAGTTCCGTCCTGCAGACCCAGTACTTC.

V gene TRBV6-5 combines with J gene TRBJ2-1; no definite D call. Germline V gives CDR1 MNHEY, CDR2 SVGAGI. The CDR3 has 13 amino acids. The germline V and J ends were trimmed by 2 bases and 4 bases, with 6 bases remaining between them. The CDR3 DNA reads as TGTGCCAGCAGTTACGAGGTGTACAATGAGCAGTTCTTC. Its protein product is CASSYEVYNEQFF.

The sample holds a few counts of this clone. The chain uses TRBV2 and TRBJ1-5; TRBD1 might be the D (5 bases). Germline V gives CDR1 SNHLY, CDR2 FYNNEI. The CDR3 covers 13 residues. V was shortened by 4 bases and J by 6 bases, with 10 bases between the two germline ends. CDR3 nucleotide sequence: TGTGCCAGCAGTGGGGGGTTCGGTCAGCCCCAGCATTTT. Protein: CASSGGFGQPQHF.

The chain uses TRBV7-9 and TRBJ1-1, with 9 bases identical to TRBD1. Germline V lookup: CDR1 SEHNR, CDR2 FQNEAQ (reference sequence). The V segment lost 11 bases and the J segment 5 bases; nucleotides outside the gene matches: 6. The CDR3 runs 12 residues. CDR3 amino acids: CAAGTGFTEAFF. CDR3 in DNA: TGTGCCGCAGGGACAGGGTTTACTGAAGCTTTCTTT.

The chain couples TRBV6-2 or TRBV6-3 to TRBJ2-1; 8 nucleotides match TRBD2. This CDR3 is 16 amino acids long. Germline V gene sequence: CDR1 MNHEY, CDR2 SVGEGT. V lost 0 bases to trimming and J lost 8 bases; unmatched junction nucleotides: 9. The CDR3 nucleotides read TGTGCCAGCAGTTACTCAGGAAGCGGGAGTTTCCATGAGCAGTTCTTC. Its translation is CASSYSGSGSFHEQFF.

The CDR3 loop reads CASSLQPGETQYF. As DNA, the CDR3 is TGTGCCAGCAGCTTACAGCCGGGAGAGACCCAGTACTTC. The rearrangement links TRBV7-2 to TRBJ2-5; the D is unclear. The CDR3 consists of 13 residues. V was shortened by 2 bases and J by 4 bases, with 8 bases between the two germline ends. Germline V CDR1 and CDR2: SGHTA, FQGNSA.

Comments on this clone: Germline is not matched at one junction end, which may reflect a read error. The CDR3 loop reads CASSLAGDEQYF. CDR3 in DNA: TGTGCCAGCAGTCTAGCGGGAGACGAGCAGTACTTC. V usage is TRBV12-3 or TRBV12-4 and J usage is TRBJ2-7; 10 bases map to TRBD2. The CDR3 length is 12 residues.

The chain has TRBV30 and TRBJ2-2; D ambiguous. This CDR3 is built from 14 residues. Trimming cost V 1 base and J 5 bases, with 11 bases left between them. CDR1 is GTSNPN, CDR2 SVGIG, per germline (reference sequence). CDR3 in DNA: TGTGCCTGGAGTGGAGATGGCCCAACCGGGGAGCTGTTTTTT. Its translation is CAWSGDGPTGELFF.

This chain uses TRBV30 with TRBJ1-1, with TRBD1 matching 7 bases. The CDR3 contains 16 residues. The V and J ends lost 2 bases and 0 bases, in that order; junction bases with no gene match: 9. The germline V gene encodes CDR1 GTSNPN and CDR2 SVGIG (reference sequence). This chain's CDR3 is CAWSHGQGGMNTEAFF. CDR3 bases: TGTGCCTGGAGTCACGGTCAGGGGGGCATGAACACTGAAGCTTTCTTT.

CDR3 loop: CASSLLDSYTDTQYF. As DNA, the CDR3 is TGTGCCAGCAGTCTACTCGACAGCTACACAGATACGCAGTATTTT. The V and J genes are TRBV6-5 and TRBJ2-3, with D perhaps matching TRBD1 (5 bases). The V end lost 5 bases, the J end lost 2 bases, and 14 bases lay between the germline ends. Germline-derived CDR1 and CDR2 are MNHEY and SVGAGI. This CDR3 region has 15 residues.

J is TRBJ2-1 and V is TRBV7-8, with TRBD1 matching over 10 bases. Trimming at V came to 5 bases and at J to 9 bases, leaving 13 bases not matched to a gene. CDR3 length: 16 amino acids. The germline CDR1 and CDR2 sequences are SGHVS and FQNEAQ. CDR3 sequence (DNA): TGTGCCAGCAGCCGAGACTGGACAGGGGGAGTGGGTGAGCAGTTCTTC. Amino acid sequence: CASSRDWTGGVGEQFF.

This rearrangement joins TRBV27 to TRBJ2-5; D unresolved. Germline V gene data show CDR1 as MNHEY and CDR2 as SMNVEV (reference sequence). The CDR3 runs to 11 residues. With 6 bases removed from V and 4 bases from J, the gap between germline ends came to 6 bases. CDR3 in DNA: TGTGCCAGCAGCTCTTCAGAGACCCAGTACTTC. As protein: CASSSSETQYF.

The chain uses TRBV28 and TRBJ2-7; no definite D call. V gave up 8 bases and J gave up 1 base, with 9 bases separating them. Germline CDR1 and CDR2: MDHEN and SYDVKM. This CDR3 region has 12 residues. This chain's CDR3 is CASPQNSYEQYF. The CDR3 nucleotides read TGTGCCAGCCCACAGAATTCCTACGAGCAGTACTTC.

The chain couples TRBV13 to TRBJ2-1; 14 bases fit TRBD2. The CDR3 has 16 amino acids. The germline CDR1 and CDR2 sequences are PRHDT and FYEKMQ (reference sequence). J gave up 12 bases and V 7 bases, and 14 bases lay outside the gene matches. In DNA, the CDR3 is TGTGCCAGCACCCCTGTCGCGCGACTAGCGGGAGGGGGGCAGTTCTTC. Translated: CASTPVARLAGGGQFF.

The CDR3: CATSDHGQGGDTQYF. Written as DNA, the CDR3 is TGTGCCACCAGTGACCATGGACAGGGTGGGGATACGCAGTATTTT. This chain links TRBV24-1 with TRBJ2-3; TRBD1 matches at 8 bases. The CDR3 runs to 15 residues. With 4 bases clipped from V and 6 bases from J, the junction kept 8 bases outside the gene matches. Germline CDR1 KGHDR, CDR2 SFDVKD.

This sequence joins TRBV5-1 and TRBJ2-1, with D perhaps TRBD1 (5 bases). The CDR3 runs 15 residues. The V and J ends lost 3 bases and 7 bases respectively, with 17 bases between them. Per the germline V gene, CDR1 is SGHRS and CDR2 is YFSETQ. The CDR3 spells CASSSQGGLGNEQFF. CDR3 DNA: TGCGCCAGCAGCTCGCAGGGCGGTCTTGGGAATGAGCAGTTCTTC.

V and J are TRBV9 and TRBJ2-7; a weak D match, TRBD2 (5 bases). The CDR3 extends over 13 amino acids. V lost 0 bases and J lost 5, with 9 bases in between. Looked up from germline, CDR1 is SGDLS and CDR2 is YYNGEE. The CDR3 protein is CASSVVGENEQYF. The DNA of the CDR3 is TGTGCCAGCAGCGTAGTCGGGGAAAACGAGCAGTACTTC.

V gene TRBV5-1 combines with J gene TRBJ2-7, with D perhaps matching TRBD1 (6 bases). V lost 4 bases and J 2 bases, leaving 10 bases between the germline ends. CDR1 and CDR2 (germline): SGHRS, YFSETQ. There are 13 residues in the CDR3. This chain's CDR3 is CASSRDTPYEQYF. CDR3 nucleotides: TGCGCCAGCAGCCGGGACACCCCCTACGAGCAGTACTTC.

This clone was found once. The chain employs TRBV6-5 and TRBJ2-3; D not resolved. The CDR3 is 15 amino acids. V lost 5 bases to trimming and J lost 4 bases, with 16 bases between them. Germline CDR1 and CDR2: MNHEY and SVGAGI. In DNA form, the CDR3 reads TGTGCCAGCAGTATTTCCCCGGGCCCCGCAGATACGCAGTATTTT. It is translated as CASSISPGPADTQYF.

The CDR3 coding sequence is TGCGCCAGCAGCTCGACAGGGTTTAATGAAAAACTGTTTTTT. Translating gives CASSSTGFNEKLFF. The chain combines TRBV5-1 with TRBJ1-4; 7 positions match TRBD1. CDR3 length equals 14 residues. The V segment lost 3 bases and the J segment 4 bases; nucleotides outside the gene matches: 3. Germline CDR1 SGHRS, CDR2 YFSETQ.